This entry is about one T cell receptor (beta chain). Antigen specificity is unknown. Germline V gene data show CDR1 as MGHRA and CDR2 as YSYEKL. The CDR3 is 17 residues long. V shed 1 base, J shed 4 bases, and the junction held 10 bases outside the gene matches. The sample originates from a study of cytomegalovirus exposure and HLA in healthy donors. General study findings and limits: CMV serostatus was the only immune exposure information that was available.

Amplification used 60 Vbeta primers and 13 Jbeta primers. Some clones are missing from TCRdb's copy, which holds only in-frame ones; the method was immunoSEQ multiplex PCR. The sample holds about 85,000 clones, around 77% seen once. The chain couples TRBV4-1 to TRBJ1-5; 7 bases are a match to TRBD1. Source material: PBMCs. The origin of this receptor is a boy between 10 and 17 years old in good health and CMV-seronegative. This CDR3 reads CASSQAILGQANQPQHF. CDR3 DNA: TGCGCCAGCAGCCAAGCTATTCTCGGACAGGCTAATCAGCCCCAGCATTTT.